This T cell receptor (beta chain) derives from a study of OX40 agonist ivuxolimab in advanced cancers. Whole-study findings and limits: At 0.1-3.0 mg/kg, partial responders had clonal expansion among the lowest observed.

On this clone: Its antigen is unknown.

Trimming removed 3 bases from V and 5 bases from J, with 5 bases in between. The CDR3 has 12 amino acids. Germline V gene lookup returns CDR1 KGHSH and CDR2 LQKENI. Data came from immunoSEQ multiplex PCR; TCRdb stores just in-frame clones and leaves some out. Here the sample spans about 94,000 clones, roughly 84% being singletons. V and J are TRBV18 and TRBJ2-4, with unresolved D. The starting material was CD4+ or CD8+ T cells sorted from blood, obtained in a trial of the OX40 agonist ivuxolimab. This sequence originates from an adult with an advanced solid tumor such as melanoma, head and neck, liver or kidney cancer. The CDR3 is CASSPGENIQYF. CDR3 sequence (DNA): TGTGCCAGCTCACCCGGTGAAAACATTCAGTACTTC.